What follows are 27 T cell receptor beta chains derived from one specimen sequenced in a study of cytomegalovirus exposure and HLA in healthy donors. Amplification used 60 Vbeta primers and 13 Jbeta primers. Libraries were prepared by immunoSEQ multiplex PCR; TCRdb keeps only in-frame clonotypes and omits some of them. The sample carries about 140,000 clones, approximately 70% recorded once. The sequencing input was PBMCs. The receptors stem from a woman aged 40 to 50 in good health and CMV-seronegative.

This chain connects TRBV7-8 to TRBJ2-4; 7 bases line up with TRBD1. The CDR3 loop spans 18 amino acids. CDR1 and CDR2 (germline): SGHVS, FQNEAQ. With 5 bases clipped from V and 2 bases from J, the junction kept 15 bases outside the gene matches. CDR3 region: CASSMYSLTGRTKNIQYF. The CDR3 nucleotides are TGTGCCAGCAGCATGTACTCTCTGACAGGGCGGACCAAAAACATTCAGTACTTC.

The rearrangement uses TRBV7-8 and TRBJ1-1; 10 bases fit TRBD1. Losses at the gene ends were 5 bases for V and 4 bases for J; bases not matched to a gene: 19. The V gene's germline CDR1 is SGHVS and CDR2 FQNEAQ. The CDR3 contains 19 residues. In nucleotides, the CDR3 is TGTGCCAGCAGCCCATCCCTCCCTTCGGGACAGGGGAAGTCCACTGAAGCTTTCTTT. It yields the protein CASSPSLPSGQGKSTEAFF.

This chain joins TRBV19 and TRBJ2-3; unclear D gene. This CDR3 comprises 14 residues. V gave up 3 bases and J gave up 2 bases, with 9 bases separating them. In germline, CDR1 is LNHDA, CDR2 SQIVND (reference sequence). CDR3 nucleotides: TGTGCCAGTAGTATTAGTGCGGACACAGATACGCAGTATTTT. Translation: CASSISADTDTQYF.

This sequence joins TRBV20-1 and TRBJ2-5; no clear D. Trimming pared 3 bases from V and 3 bases from J, leaving 5 bases between. The CDR3 loop spans 11 amino acids. Per the germline V gene, CDR1 is DFQATT and CDR2 is SNEGSKA (reference sequence). The CDR3 loop is CSASRKETQYF. DNA of the CDR3: TGCAGTGCTAGCCGTAAAGAGACCCAGTACTTC.

This clone was seen once. V and J are TRBV28 and TRBJ1-6, with a weak D call TRBD1 (5 bases). The CDR3 is made up of 13 amino acids. Between the trimmed V and J ends, which lost 9 bases and 8 bases, there was a span of 14 bases. The germline CDR1 and CDR2 sequences are MDHEN and SYDVKM. CDR3 bases: TGTGCCAGTAACAGGTATAGGGATTCACCCCTCCACTTT. Translated: CASNRYRDSPLHF. Using reference TRBV28 and TRBJ1-6 for the parts outside the CDR3, the full variable domain is DVKVTQSSRYLVKRTGEKVFLECVQDMDHENMFWYRQDPGLGLRLIYFSYDVKMKEKGDIPEGYSVSREKKERFSLILESASTNQTSMYLCASNRYRDSPLHFGNGTRLTVT.

The chain uses TRBV7-8 and TRBJ1-1; the match to TRBD1 covers 8 bases. Trimming cost V 6 bases and J 3 bases; bases outside gene matches: 9. This CDR3 is built from 15 residues. The germline CDR1 and CDR2 sequences are SGHVS and FQNEAQ. The chain's CDR3 is CASSPWTGPDTEAFF. CDR3 sequence (DNA): TGTGCCAGCAGTCCATGGACAGGGCCCGACACTGAAGCTTTCTTT. Based on the CDR3 plus reference TRBV7-8 and TRBJ1-1, the full variable domain is GAGVSQSPRYKVAKRGQDVALRCDPISGHVSLFWYQQALGQGPEFLTYFQNEAQLDKSGLPSDRFFAERPEGSVSTLKIQRTQQEDSAVYLCASSPWTGPDTEAFFGQGTRLTVV.

The rearrangement links TRBV2 to TRBJ1-5; weak D call: TRBD1 (6 bases). Germline CDR1 and CDR2: SNHLY and FYNNEI. V lost 7 bases and J 0 bases, leaving 13 bases between the germline ends. CDR3 length: 15 amino acids. CDR3 DNA sequence: TGTGCCAGCATCGAGGACAGCTTTAGCAATCAGCCCCAGCATTTT. Translated, it gives CASIEDSFSNQPQHF.

The V call is TRBV6-5, the J call TRBJ1-6; D might be TRBD1 (6 bases). With 2 bases removed from V and 7 bases from J, the gap between germline ends came to 15 bases. In germline, CDR1 is MNHEY, CDR2 SVGAGI. The CDR3 spans 16 residues. In DNA form, the CDR3 reads TGTGCCAGCAGTTACGGACAGTTGTATTCCAATTCACCCCTCCACTTT. Its translation is CASSYGQLYSNSPLHF.

The chain couples TRBV5-1 to TRBJ1-2; 12 bases are a match to TRBD1. Germline V gene lookup returns CDR1 SGHRS and CDR2 YFSETQ. The length of the CDR3 is 18 residues. J lost 2 bases, V lost 0 bases, and 8 bases had no gene match. The CDR3 spells CASSLAGPGTGGNYGYTF. CDR3 nucleotide sequence: TGCGCCAGCAGCTTGGCAGGACCCGGGACAGGGGGCAACTATGGCTACACCTTC.

This chain links TRBV6-1 with TRBJ1-4, with a tentative D call TRBD1 (5 bases). This CDR3 has 14 amino acids. V dropped 2 bases and J dropped 4 bases, with 8 bases sitting between them. CDR1 and CDR2 (germline): MNHNS, SASEGT. CDR3 protein: CASSERQSNEKLFF. The CDR3 nucleotides are TGTGCCAGCAGTGAAAGACAGAGTAATGAAAAACTGTTTTTT.

This clone was observed a single time. The chain combines TRBV5-1 with TRBJ1-4; 9 bases agree with TRBD1. CDR1 is SGHRS and CDR2 is YFSETQ in the germline V gene. Trimming took 5 bases from V and 0 from J; bases not matched to a gene: 5. The CDR3 spans 16 residues. This CDR3 reads CASRGGQGPTNEKLFF. DNA of the CDR3: TGCGCCAGCAGGGGTGGACAGGGGCCAACTAATGAAAAACTGTTTTTT.

The chain carries TRBV4-3 and TRBJ2-2; 7 bases map to TRBD2. The CDR3 has 16 residues. V gave up 4 bases and J gave up 4 bases; unmatched junction bases: 9. Germline-derived CDR1 and CDR2 are LGHNA and YSLEER. The CDR3 DNA reads TGCGCCAGCAGCCCGGGTGGGGGGGGAATCACCGGGGAGCTGTTTTTT. Protein sequence: CASSPGGGGITGELFF.

The gene calls are TRBV19 and TRBJ1-2, with 8 bases that match TRBD1. The CDR3 has 14 amino acids. Per the germline V gene, CDR1 is LNHDA and CDR2 is SQIVND (reference sequence). The trim removed 3 bases at V and 7 bases at J, leaving 7 bases unmatched. The CDR3 coding sequence is TGTGCCAGTAGTATCGCGGGACAGGCCGGTGGCTACACCTTC. Its protein is CASSIAGQAGGYTF. Full variable domain (remainder filled in from reference TRBV19 and TRBJ1-2): DGGITQSPKYLFRKEGQNVTLSCEQNLNHDAMYWYRQDPGQGLRLIYYSQIVNDFQKGDIAEGYSVSREKKESFPLTVTSAQKNPTAFYLCASSIAGQAGGYTFGSGTRLTVV.

This clone occurred a few times. This chain joins TRBV7-3 and TRBJ1-1; D is ambiguous. The CDR3 is 13 amino acids. From germline, CDR1 is SGHTA and CDR2 FQGTGA. Trimming removed 4 bases at V and 1 base at J, with 7 bases between. CDR3 sequence reads: CASSSDWNTEAFF. The CDR3 DNA reads TGTGCCAGCAGCTCCGACTGGAACACTGAAGCTTTCTTT.

V usage is TRBV7-9 and J usage is TRBJ2-5, with TRBD1 matching 8 bases. The V gene end was trimmed by 4 bases and the J gene end by 4 bases; junction bases not matched to a gene: 5. The CDR3 contains 14 residues. Germline V CDR1 and CDR2: SEHNR, FQNEAQ (reference sequence). The CDR3 bases are TGTGCCAGCAGCTCGGACAGGGACGGAGAGACCCAGTACTTC. It is translated as CASSSDRDGETQYF.

This chain joins TRBV5-6 and TRBJ2-5, with 7 bases aligning to TRBD1. Per germline, CDR1 SGHDT and CDR2 YYEEEE. The ends lost 0 bases at V and 1 base at J; junction bases unmatched: 6. CDR3 size: 16 residues. CDR3 bases: TGTGCCAGCAGCTTGGGGCCAGGGGGTTCCCAAGAGACCCAGTACTTC. Protein sequence: CASSLGPGGSQETQYF.

This clone was found a few times. V usage is TRBV10-3 and J usage is TRBJ1-1; the D is unclear. Trimming removed 5 bases from V and 4 bases from J, with 11 bases in between. This CDR3 spans 13 amino acids. Germline V CDR1 and CDR2: ENHRY, SYGVKD. CDR3 sequence: CAISNSSGTEAFF. Written as DNA, the CDR3 is TGTGCCATCAGTAATTCCAGCGGCACTGAAGCTTTCTTT.

This clone was observed a single time. The rearrangement links TRBV11-3 to TRBJ1-1; 9 bases match TRBD1. CDR3 length equals 14 residues. The germline V gene encodes CDR1 SGHNT and CDR2 YENEEA. V shed 5 bases, J shed 4 bases, and the junction held 5 bases outside the gene matches. Here the CDR3 DNA reads TGTGCCAGCAGCACCCGGGACAGGGTCACTGAAGCTTTCTTT. This encodes CASSTRDRVTEAFF.

This clone was seen a single time. Other DNA sequences in this sample translate to the same CDR3. The chain joins TRBV7-9 to TRBJ2-5; 8 bases agree with TRBD2. Germline V gives CDR1 SEHNR, CDR2 FQNEAQ (reference sequence). The CDR3 extends over 15 amino acids. V gave up 3 bases and J gave up 6 bases; unmatched junction bases: 9. The DNA for the CDR3 is TGTGCCAGCAGCTTGATGGGCGGGGGGATTAAGACCCAGTACTTC. Translating it yields CASSLMGGGIKTQYF.

CDR3 protein: CASRDSGGRNEQFF. The CDR3 DNA reads TGTGCCAGCAGGGATAGTGGGGGCCGGAATGAGCAGTTCTTC. The rearrangement uses TRBV7-9 and TRBJ2-1; the D gene is possibly TRBD1 (6 bases). V gave up 6 bases and J gave up 7 bases, with 16 bases separating them. This CDR3 spans 14 amino acids. From germline, CDR1 is SEHNR and CDR2 FQNEAQ (reference sequence).

The V and J genes are TRBV28 and TRBJ1-1; 7 bases are shared with TRBD1. CDR1 and CDR2 from the germline V gene are MDHEN and SYDVKM. This CDR3 has 18 amino acids. V lost 7 bases, J lost 1 base, and 18 bases stayed unmatched. The CDR3 here is CASTTIDRARGRNTEAFF. Written as DNA, the CDR3 is TGTGCCAGCACCACAATTGACAGGGCAAGGGGTCGGAACACTGAAGCTTTCTTT.

The chain employs TRBV5-1 and TRBJ1-1; D possibly corresponds to TRBD1 (5 bases). The CDR3 is 16 amino acids. Germline V gene sequence: CDR1 SGHRS, CDR2 YFSETQ. With 2 bases removed from V and 5 bases from J, the gap between germline ends came to 19 bases. The CDR3 protein is CASSFEVRGGKTEAFF. The CDR3 coding sequence is TGCGCCAGCAGCTTTGAGGTCCGGGGGGGGAAGACTGAAGCTTTCTTT.

This clone came up once. The chain couples TRBV19 to TRBJ2-5, with 8 bases identical to TRBD1. With V trimmed by 0 bases and J by 5 bases, 8 bases remained unmatched. This CDR3 comprises 16 residues. The germline gives CDR1 LNHDA, CDR2 SQIVND (reference sequence). The CDR3 DNA sequence: TGTGCCAGTAGTATAGATCTGGCAGGGGGCGCGGAGACCCAGTACTTC. Amino acids: CASSIDLAGGAETQYF.

V and J are TRBV19 and TRBJ2-5, with D hard to call. The CDR3 covers 12 residues. V lost 3 bases and J lost 5, with 7 bases in between. Germline CDR1 reads LNHDA; CDR2 reads SQIVND (reference sequence). CDR3 nucleotides: TGTGCCAGTAGTATGCTCGGGGAGACCCAGTACTTC. Protein: CASSMLGETQYF.

The chain links TRBV9 to TRBJ2-2; D ambiguous. The germline V gene has CDR1 SGDLS and CDR2 YYNGEE. The ends were cut back, 0 bases at V and 5 bases at J, with 5 bases in the middle. The CDR3 loop spans 13 amino acids. The chain's CDR3 is CASSVVETGELFF. CDR3 DNA sequence: TGTGCCAGCAGCGTAGTGGAGACCGGGGAGCTGTTTTTT.

A note on this clone: Other DNA sequences of this sample code for an identical CDR3. The chain couples TRBV5-1 to TRBJ2-5, with 11 positions matching TRBD2. Germline V CDR1 and CDR2: SGHRS, YFSETQ. V shed 0 bases, J shed 5 bases, and the junction held 3 bases outside the gene matches. The CDR3 has 15 residues. The CDR3 sequence is CASSLGLAGGETQYF. The CDR3 DNA sequence: TGCGCCAGCAGCTTGGGGCTAGCGGGGGGTGAGACCCAGTACTTC.

CDR3: CASSQAPAGQGRGNIQYF. The CDR3 DNA follows: TGCGCCAGCAGCCAGGCCCCCGCGGGACAGGGAAGGGGAAACATTCAGTACTTC. V is TRBV4-3 and J is TRBJ2-4; 9 nucleotides align to TRBD1. The germline V gene has CDR1 LGHNA and CDR2 YSLEER. The CDR3 is 18 amino acids. Trimming removed 3 bases from V and 6 bases from J; junction bases left unmatched: 15.